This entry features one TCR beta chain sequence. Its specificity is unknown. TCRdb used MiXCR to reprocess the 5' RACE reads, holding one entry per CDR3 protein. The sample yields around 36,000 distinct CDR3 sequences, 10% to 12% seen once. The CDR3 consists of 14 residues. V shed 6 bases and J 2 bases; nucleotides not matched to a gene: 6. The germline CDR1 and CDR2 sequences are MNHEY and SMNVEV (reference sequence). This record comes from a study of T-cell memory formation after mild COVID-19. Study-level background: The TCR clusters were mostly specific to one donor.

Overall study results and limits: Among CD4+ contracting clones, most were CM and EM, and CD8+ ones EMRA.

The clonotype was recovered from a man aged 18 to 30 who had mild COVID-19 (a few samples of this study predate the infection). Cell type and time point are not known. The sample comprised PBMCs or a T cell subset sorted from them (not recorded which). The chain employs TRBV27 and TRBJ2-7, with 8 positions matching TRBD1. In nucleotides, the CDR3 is TGTGCCAGCAGCCGACAGGGGAGCACCTACGAGCAGTACTTC. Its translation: CASSRQGSTYEQYF.